A single T cell receptor (beta chain) is shown here with its context. Sequencing was performed with immunoSEQ multiplex PCR; in TCRdb, only in-frame clones are kept and a portion is missing. Among tens of thousands of clones listed, around nine tenths were seen once. The data belong to a study of blood T cell repertoires in COVID-19. V lost 1 base, J lost 8 bases, and 7 bases stayed unmatched. Germline loops: CDR1 LNHDA, CDR2 SQIVND (reference sequence). The CDR3 has 15 residues. The gene calls are TRBV19 and TRBJ1-4; TRBD1 aligns across 7 bases. The receptor was isolated from an elderly man with active or convalescent COVID-19. The sequencing input was peripheral blood. Here the CDR3 DNA reads TGTGCCAGTAGTATAGTTGCAGGGGGTGAAGAAAAACTGTTTTTT. It specifies CASSIVAGGEEKLFF.